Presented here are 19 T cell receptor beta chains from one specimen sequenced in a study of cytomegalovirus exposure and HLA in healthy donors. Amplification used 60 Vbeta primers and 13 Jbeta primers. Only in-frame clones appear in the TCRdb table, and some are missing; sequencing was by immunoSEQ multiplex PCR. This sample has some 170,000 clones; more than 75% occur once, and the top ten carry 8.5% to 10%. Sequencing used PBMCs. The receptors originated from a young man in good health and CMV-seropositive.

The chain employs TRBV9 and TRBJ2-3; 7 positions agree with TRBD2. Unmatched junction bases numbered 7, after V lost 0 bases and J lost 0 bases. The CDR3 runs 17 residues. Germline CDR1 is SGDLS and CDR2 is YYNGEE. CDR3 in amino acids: CASSVGPSGTSTDTQYF. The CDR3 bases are TGTGCCAGCAGCGTAGGTCCTAGCGGCACAAGCACAGATACGCAGTATTTT.

The CDR3 DNA sequence: TGTGCCAGCAGCCCCGGAACAGGGGGAAATTCACCCCTCCACTTT. Protein: CASSPGTGGNSPLHF. The chain links TRBV7-2 to TRBJ1-6, with TRBD1 identical over 8 bases. Germline loops: CDR1 SGHTA, CDR2 FQGNSA. Trimming cost V 5 bases and J 7 bases; bases outside gene matches: 7. The CDR3 is made up of 15 amino acids.

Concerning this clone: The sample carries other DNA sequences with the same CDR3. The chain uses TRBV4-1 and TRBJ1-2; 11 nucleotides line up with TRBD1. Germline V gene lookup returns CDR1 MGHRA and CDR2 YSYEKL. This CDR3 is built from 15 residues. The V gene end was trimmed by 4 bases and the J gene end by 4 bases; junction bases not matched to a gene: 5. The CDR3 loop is CASSPGQGAGYGYTF. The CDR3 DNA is TGCGCCAGCAGCCCCGGACAGGGGGCTGGCTATGGCTACACCTTC.

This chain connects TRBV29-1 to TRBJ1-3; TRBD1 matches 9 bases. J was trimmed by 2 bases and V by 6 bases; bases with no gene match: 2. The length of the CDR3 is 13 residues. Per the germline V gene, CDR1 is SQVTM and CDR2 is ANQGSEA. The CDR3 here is CSVGTGPGNTIYF. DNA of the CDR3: TGCAGCGTCGGGACAGGGCCTGGAAACACCATATATTTT.

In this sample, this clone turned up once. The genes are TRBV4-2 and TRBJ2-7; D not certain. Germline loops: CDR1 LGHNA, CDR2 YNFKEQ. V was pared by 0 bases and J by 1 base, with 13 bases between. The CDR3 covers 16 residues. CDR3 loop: CASSQETVRSSYEQYF. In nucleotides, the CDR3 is TGTGCCAGCAGCCAAGAAACCGTCCGGTCTTCCTACGAGCAGTACTTC.

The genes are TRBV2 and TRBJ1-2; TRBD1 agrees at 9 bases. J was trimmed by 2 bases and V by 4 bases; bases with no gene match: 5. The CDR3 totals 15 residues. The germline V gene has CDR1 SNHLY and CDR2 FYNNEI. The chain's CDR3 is CASSGWTGANYGYTF. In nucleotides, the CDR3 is TGTGCCAGCAGTGGATGGACAGGGGCCAACTATGGCTACACCTTC.

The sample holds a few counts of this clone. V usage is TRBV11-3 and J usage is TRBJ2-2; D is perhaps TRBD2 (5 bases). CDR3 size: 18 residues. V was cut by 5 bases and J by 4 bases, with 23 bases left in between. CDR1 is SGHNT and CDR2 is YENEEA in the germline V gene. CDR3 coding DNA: TGTGCCAGCAGCCCTAGCTCGACTACGGGGTGGGGCACCGGGGAGCTGTTTTTT. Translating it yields CASSPSSTTGWGTGELFF.

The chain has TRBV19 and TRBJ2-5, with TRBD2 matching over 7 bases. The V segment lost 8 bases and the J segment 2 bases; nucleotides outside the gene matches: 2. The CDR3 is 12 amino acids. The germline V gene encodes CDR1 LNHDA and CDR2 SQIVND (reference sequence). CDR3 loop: CASGRGQETQYF. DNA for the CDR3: TGTGCCAGTGGGAGGGGACAAGAGACCCAGTACTTC.

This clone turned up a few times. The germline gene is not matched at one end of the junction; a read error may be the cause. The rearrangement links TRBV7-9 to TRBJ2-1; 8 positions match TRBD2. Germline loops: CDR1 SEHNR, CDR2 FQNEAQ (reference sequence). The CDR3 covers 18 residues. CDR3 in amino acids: CSSSSQILAGRSYNEQFF. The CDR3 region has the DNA TGTTCCAGCAGCTCCCAAATCTTAGCGGGGAGGTCCTACAATGAGCAGTTCTTC.

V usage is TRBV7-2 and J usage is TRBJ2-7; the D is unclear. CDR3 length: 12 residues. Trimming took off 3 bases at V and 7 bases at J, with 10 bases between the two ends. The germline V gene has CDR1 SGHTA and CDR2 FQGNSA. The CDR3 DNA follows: TGTGCCAGCAGCTTGACCCTCGGGGAGCAGTACTTC. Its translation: CASSLTLGEQYF.

The CDR3 DNA is TGTGCCAGCAGCTTGGTTTTACAGGGGGCCAGTCAGCCCCAGCATTTT. It is translated as CASSLVLQGASQPQHF. The V gene is TRBV5-8, the J gene TRBJ1-5, with 9 bases identical to TRBD1. V was clipped by 0 bases and J by 6 bases; unmatched bases: 7. Germline V gene data show CDR1 as SGHTS and CDR2 as YDEGEE. The CDR3 loop spans 16 amino acids.

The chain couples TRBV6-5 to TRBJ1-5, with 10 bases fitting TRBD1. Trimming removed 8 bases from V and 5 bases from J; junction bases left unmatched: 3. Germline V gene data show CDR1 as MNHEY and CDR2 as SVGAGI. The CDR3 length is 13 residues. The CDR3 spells CASGGQGDQPQHF. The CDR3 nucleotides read TGTGCCAGCGGAGGACAGGGGGATCAGCCCCAGCATTTT.

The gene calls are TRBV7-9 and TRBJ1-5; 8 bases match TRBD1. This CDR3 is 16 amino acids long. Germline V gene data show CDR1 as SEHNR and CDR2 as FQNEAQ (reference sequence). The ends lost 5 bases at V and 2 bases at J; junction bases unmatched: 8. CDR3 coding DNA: TGTGCCAGCAGCCCAATGACGACAGGGGGCAATCAGCCCCAGCATTTT. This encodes CASSPMTTGGNQPQHF. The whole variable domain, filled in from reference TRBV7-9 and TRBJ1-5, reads DTGVSQNPRHKITKRGQNVTFRCDPISEHNRLYWYRQTLGQGPEFLTYFQNEAQLEKSRLLSDRFSAERPKGSFSTLEIQRTEQGDSAMYLCASSPMTTGGNQPQHFGDGTRLSIL.

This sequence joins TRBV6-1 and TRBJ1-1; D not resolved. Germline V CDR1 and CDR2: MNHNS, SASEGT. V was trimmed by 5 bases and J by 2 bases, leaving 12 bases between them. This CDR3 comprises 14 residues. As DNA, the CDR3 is TGTGCCAGCAGTAGCCAGCGGGCCAACACTGAAGCTTTCTTT. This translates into CASSSQRANTEAFF.

Written as DNA, the CDR3 is TGCGCCAGCAGACCAGGGAATCTCGACACTGAAGCTTTCTTT. It specifies CASRPGNLDTEAFF. V usage is TRBV4-3 and J usage is TRBJ1-1; a weak D match, TRBD1 (5 bases). V lost 6 bases, J lost 3 bases, and 14 bases lay in between. CDR3 length equals 14 residues. CDR1 LGHNA and CDR2 YSLEER come from the germline V gene.

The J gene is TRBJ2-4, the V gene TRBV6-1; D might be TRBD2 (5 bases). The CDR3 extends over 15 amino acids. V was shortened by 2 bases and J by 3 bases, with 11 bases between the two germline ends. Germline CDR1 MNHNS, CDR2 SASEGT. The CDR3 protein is CASSEPREIKNIQYF. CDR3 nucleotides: TGTGCCAGCAGTGAACCGAGGGAGATCAAAAACATTCAGTACTTC.

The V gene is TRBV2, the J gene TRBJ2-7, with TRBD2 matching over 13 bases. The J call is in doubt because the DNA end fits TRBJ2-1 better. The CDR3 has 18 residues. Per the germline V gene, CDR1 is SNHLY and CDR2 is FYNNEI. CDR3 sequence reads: CAREGLAGSPSSYNEQFF. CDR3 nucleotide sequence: TGTGCCAGGGAGGGACTAGCGGGGTCTCCGAGCTCCTACAATGAGCAGTTCTTC.

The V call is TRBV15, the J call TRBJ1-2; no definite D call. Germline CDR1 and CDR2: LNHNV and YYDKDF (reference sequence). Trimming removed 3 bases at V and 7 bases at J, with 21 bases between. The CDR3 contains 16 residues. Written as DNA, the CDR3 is TGTGCCACCAGCAGGACCCCCGTGGTGCAGACTCTTGGCTACACCTTC. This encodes CATSRTPVVQTLGYTF.

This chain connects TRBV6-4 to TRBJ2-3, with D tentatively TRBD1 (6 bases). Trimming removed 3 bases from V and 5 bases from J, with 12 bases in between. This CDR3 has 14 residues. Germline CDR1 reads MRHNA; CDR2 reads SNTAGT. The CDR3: CASSDKGDGDTQYF. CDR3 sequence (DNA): TGTGCCAGCAGTGATAAGGGGGATGGAGATACGCAGTATTTT.